This paragraph reports one T cell receptor (beta chain). The count of this clone is one. Its antigen remains undetermined. It has no much larger one-base neighbor in the sample; base qualities were not kept. Trimming costs V 4 bases and J 7 bases, and their ends lie 15 bases apart. Inclusive of the bounding cysteine and phenylalanine, the CDR3 is 14 residues long. CDR3 DNA only is kept here, 42 bases in frame from base 1. CDR1 and CDR2, per the germline V gene (reference sequence), are SGHNT and YYREEE. Adults with ileal or ileocolonic Crohn's disease and an indication for ileocolonic resection were eligible for inclusion. Before DNA extraction, whole ileal mucosal biopsies were kept frozen at -80 degrees C. Genomic DNA was extracted from frozen whole biopsies with a TRizol-based method and quantified on a NanoDrop 2000 spectrophotometer. The source of the sample is a study of T cell repertoires in ileal Crohn's disease (dated by TCRdb to the late 2010s). Regarding the research as a whole: The median duration of disease was roughly eight years, and at the time of surgery roughly a third of patients were active smokers. Roughly half of the patients were given postoperative therapy, with some 10 receiving thiopurines and under 20 receiving anti-TNF agents. A total of approximately 170 mucosal samples from around 57 patients were sequenced, collected from several sites on the surgical specimen as well as at postoperative endoscopy. Running in parallel with the study was a multicentre cohort set up to find predictors of early endoscopic recurrence following ileocolonic resection. Every patient underwent surgery because of a complication, which was stricturing disease in around 60% and penetrating disease in roughly 39%. TCR repertoire analysis was performed in around 60 Crohn's disease patients drawn from a prospective multicentre cohort. Endoscopic postoperative recurrence was defined by a Rutgeerts score above i0. Overall study outcomes, separate from this receptor: Compared with CD4 T cells, sorted CD8 T cells contained more high-frequency clones, which suggests that the mucosal expansions were mostly CD8. Endoscopic recurrence was linked to a higher percentage of high-frequency clones at surgery, and recurrence occurred in every patient whose clonality exceeded 26.8% (18/57). Mucosal CD4 and CD8 T cells were sorted and sequenced only in a subgroup of patients, whose size was not stated. A significantly higher proportion of clonal expansions was observed in active smokers at surgery than in non-smokers (approximately 28% vs 17%, p=0.02).

Approximately 550 nanograms of biopsy DNA per sample were submitted for commercial TCRB immunosequencing. CDR3 regions were amplified from genomic DNA by Adaptive Biotechnology using a two-step, amplification bias-controlled multiplex PCR. The first PCR used primers for every V and J gene segment; the second PCR added barcodes and Illumina adapters. CDR3 libraries were sequenced using an Illumina instrument. The source study handled its data this way. The analysis drew on both the pipelines supplied by the vendor and custom analysis of the raw data in R/Bioconductor running R version 3.3.0. Clonality, ranging from 0 to 1, was calculated as the inverse of the normalised Shannon entropy of all productive clones. High-frequency clones were defined as the share of the repertoire taken up by the top 100 clones, keeping only clones that passed a 95% confidence test. Overlap between samples was measured with the Morisita-Horn index, while repertoire diversity was measured with the Simpson index. Here the immuneACCESS table is served through TCRdb, limited to in-frame sequences with V and J called. Missing clones are a known gap in these copies; in checked studies unresolved V genes cover under half, and the rest lacks a known reason. That table supplies the V and J calls and clone size; D and trimming were determined from the DNA. The table for this sample lists 15,000 to 20,000 clones; more than 85% of them were counted only once. Roughly 3.4% of the sample rests with the top ten.

The chain uses TRBV5-4 and TRBJ2-1; the D segment could be TRBD2, given 5 matching bases. This TCR came from an adult with Crohn's disease. The sample consisted of ileal tissue. CDR3 region: CASSLLEGKNEQFF. At the DNA level, the sequence is TGTGCCAGCAGCCTTCTTGAGGGAAAGAATGAGCAGTTCTTC.